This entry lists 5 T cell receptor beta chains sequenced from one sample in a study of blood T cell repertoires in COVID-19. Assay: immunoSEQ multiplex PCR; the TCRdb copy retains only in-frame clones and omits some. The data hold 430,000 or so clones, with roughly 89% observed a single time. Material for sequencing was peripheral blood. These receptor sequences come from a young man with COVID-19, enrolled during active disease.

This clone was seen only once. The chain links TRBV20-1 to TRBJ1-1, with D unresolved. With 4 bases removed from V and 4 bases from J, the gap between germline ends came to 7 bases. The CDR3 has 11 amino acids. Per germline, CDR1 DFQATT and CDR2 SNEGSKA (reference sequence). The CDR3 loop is CSAISGTEAFF. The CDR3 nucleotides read TGCAGTGCTATTAGTGGCACTGAAGCTTTCTTT.

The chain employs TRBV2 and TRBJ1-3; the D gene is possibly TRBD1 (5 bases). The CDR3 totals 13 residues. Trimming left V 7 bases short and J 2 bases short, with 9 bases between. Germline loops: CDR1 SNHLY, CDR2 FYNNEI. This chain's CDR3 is CASTGGTGNTIYF. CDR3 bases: TGTGCCAGCACTGGGGGGACTGGAAACACCATATATTTT.

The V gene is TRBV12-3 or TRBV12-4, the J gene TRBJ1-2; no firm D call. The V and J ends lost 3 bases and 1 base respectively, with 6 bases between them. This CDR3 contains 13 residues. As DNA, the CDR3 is TGTGCCAGCAGTTTCAACAGTAACTATGGCTACACCTTC. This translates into CASSFNSNYGYTF.

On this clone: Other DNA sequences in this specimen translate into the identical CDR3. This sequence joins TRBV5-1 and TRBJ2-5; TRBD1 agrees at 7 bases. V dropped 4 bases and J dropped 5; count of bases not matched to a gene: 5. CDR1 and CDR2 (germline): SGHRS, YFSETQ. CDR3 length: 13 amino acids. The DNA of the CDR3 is TGCGCCAGCAGCCTAGGGGGCGGGGAGACCCAGTACTTC. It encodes CASSLGGGETQYF.

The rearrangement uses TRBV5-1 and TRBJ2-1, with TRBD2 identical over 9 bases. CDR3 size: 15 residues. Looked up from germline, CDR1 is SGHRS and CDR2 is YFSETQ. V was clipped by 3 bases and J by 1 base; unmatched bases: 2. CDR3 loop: CASSSSGASYNEQFF. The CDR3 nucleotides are TGCGCCAGCAGCTCTAGCGGGGCATCCTACAATGAGCAGTTCTTC. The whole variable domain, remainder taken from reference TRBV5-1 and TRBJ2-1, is KAGVTQTPRYLIKTRGQQVTLSCSPISGHRSVSWYQQTPGQGLQFLFEYFSETQRNKGNFPGRFSGRQFSNSRSEMNVSTLELGDSALYLCASSSSGASYNEQFFGPGTRLTVL.